What follows is one TCR beta chain and its context. The sample is drawn from a study of T cells in narcolepsy. The overall study: Patients with NT1 or NT2 and healthy control donors were enrolled.

This table comes from immunoSEQ multiplex PCR, and its TCRdb copy is limited to in-frame clones, with some not included. The table shows some 34,000 clones, with 81% occurring only once. The CDR3 is made up of 14 amino acids. Per the germline V gene, CDR1 is SGHAT and CDR2 is FQNNGV. The V gene lost 4 bases and the J gene lost 4 bases, with 10 bases spanning the gap. The sequencing sample was made of memory (CD45RA-) CD4+ T cells from blood. This chain uses TRBV11-2 with TRBJ2-2; D is unclear. This clonotype was sampled from a human donor in good health. The CDR3 sequence is CASSSQGSTGELFF. The CDR3 nucleotides read TGTGCCAGCAGCTCCCAAGGTAGCACCGGGGAGCTGTTTTTT.